The clone carrying this T cell receptor beta chain appeared a single time. What it binds is not known. Germline V gene lookup returns CDR1 SGHNT and CDR2 YYREEE (reference sequence). The V gene end was trimmed by 4 bases and the J gene end by 5 bases; junction bases not matched to a gene: 7. The CDR3 covers 16 residues. This record belongs to a study of T cells after posttransplantation cyclophosphamide. Clones were sequenced by immunoSEQ multiplex PCR, and TCRdb holds only the in-frame ones, with some missing. Of about 28,000 clones detected, 75% to 90% appear once; the ten largest clones hold less than 3.5%. Findings of the study overall: Tissue-infiltrating T cells from skin or gut overlapped little with blood T cells. Later blood repertoires were often dominated by clones from the donor CD8+ memory compartment. TRB clonality was highly associated with recipient CMV seropositivity and reactivation.

The related graft donor's blood sample was taken on the day of bone marrow donation. The sequenced material came from PBMCs. The TCR was taken from a man in his fifties or sixties. The genes are TRBV5-4 and TRBJ2-1, with 12 bases lining up with TRBD2. CDR3 coding DNA: TGTGCCAGCAGCCCATGGACTAGCGGGGCCGACAATGAGCAGTTCTTC. Protein: CASSPWTSGADNEQFF.